The rows below give T cell receptor beta chains drawn from one sample of a study of technical replicates of blood from several donors. Here immunoSEQ multiplex PCR was the method, and the copy in TCRdb shows in-frame clones only, minus some. Among around 58,000 clones listed, around 90% were seen once. Sample: PBMCs. The receptors derive from a human donor in good health. Some clones in this sample may be carry-over from other donors' samples. Both conserved end residues are part of each CDR3. The D gene is left open where the match is weak. Some rows mark clone size as missing; the rest say once, few, many or name a class of expanded clone.

>13|TRBV25-1|-|-|TRBJ2-3
TGTGCCAGCAGGATAGGGAGTACAGATACGCAGTATTTT
CASRIGSTDTQYF
>12|TRBV2|-|-|TRBJ2-3
TGTGCCAGCAGGGGACTGGCAGATACGCAGTATTTT
CASRGLADTQYF
>15|TRBV29-1|-|-|TRBJ1-2
TGCAGCGTTGGGACTCCGCTGCCAGGAGGGAATGGCTACACCTTC
CSVGTPLPGGNGYTF
>16|TRBV7-6|TRBD2|-|TRBJ2-1
TGTGCCAGCAGCTTACGGGGAACCCTAGCGGGAAATGAGCAGTTCTTC
CASSLRGTLAGNEQFF
>16|TRBV6-6|TRBD1|-|TRBJ2-2
TGTGCCAGCAGTTACCCGGGACAGGCGTCTACCGGGGAGCTGTTTTTT
CASSYPGQASTGELFF
>15|TRBV7-3|TRBD1|-|TRBJ2-5
TGTGCCAGCAGCTTAACCGGACAGGGACAAGAGACCCAGTACTTC
CASSLTGQGQETQYF
>13|TRBV5-6|-|-|TRBJ1-1
TGTGCCAGCAGCAGTTTATCAGGGGAGGGAGCTTTCTTT
CASSSLSGEGAFF
>14|TRBV7-2|-|-|TRBJ1-6
TGTGCCAGCAGCCCGAGCTCCTATAATTCACCCCTCCACTTT
CASSPSSYNSPLHF
>14|TRBV2|TRBD1|-|TRBJ1-1
TGTGCCAGCAGTGGACTGACAGGGGACACTGAAGCTTTCTTT
CASSGLTGDTEAFF
>19|TRBV4-2|TRBD1|-|TRBJ1-3
TGTGCCAGCAGCCCGGATTTCCTGGGACAGGCCCTCTCTGGAAACACCATATATTTT
CASSPDFLGQALSGNTIYF
>15|TRBV18|TRBD1|-|TRBJ1-6
TGTGCCAGTTCCACGACGGGACAGGGGTATTCACCCCTCCACTTT
CASSTTGQGYSPLHF
>14|TRBV10-1|-|-|TRBJ2-1
TGCGCCCGCTGCGGCGGGCCCTCCTACAATGAGCAGTTCTTC
CARCGGPSYNEQFF
>13|TRBV10-3|TRBD1|-|TRBJ1-1
TGTGCCATCACGCAGGGGGTGGGCACTGAAGCTTTCTTT
CAITQGVGTEAFF
>15|TRBV7-9|-|-|TRBJ2-1
TGTGCCAGCAGCTTACCAGCGGGTTTTTACAATGAGCAGTTCTTC
CASSLPAGFYNEQFF
>11|TRBV7-2|-|-|TRBJ2-2
TGTGCCAGCAGCTTACAAGGGGAGCTGTTTTTT
CASSLQGELFF
>13|TRBV6-6|-|few|TRBJ1-2
TGTGCCAGCAGTTACTCGATGAGTGATGGCTACACCTTC
CASSYSMSDGYTF
>15|TRBV6-6|TRBD2|-|TRBJ2-1
TGTGCCAGCAGTCCCGGGACTAGCCGGAACAATGAGCAGTTCTTC
CASSPGTSRNNEQFF
>15|TRBV7-6|-|few|TRBJ2-7
TGTGCCAGCAGCCCAGAGGGTACCCCCTCCTACGAGCAGTACTTC
CASSPEGTPSYEQYF